This T cell receptor beta chain was observed in a study of vaccination and CD4 T cells after COVID-19. At the level of the study: Comprising six males and four females, the convalescent participants counted two Hispanic individuals among them. Timing of post-vaccine sample collection was a median 72 days after dose two, with a range of 14 to 241.

The Oncomine TCR Beta short-read assay sequenced DNA from cultured CD4+ T cells. Cultures of CD4+ T cells served as the source for extracting genomic DNA. TCRdb independently ran MiXCR on the PCR reads; one entry per CDR3 protein. The repertoire has roughly 13,000 distinct CDR3 sequences, around 52% of them found once; the top ten carry around 15%. Specified treatment: approximately 11-day PBMC culture with coronavirus spike peptide pools or control peptides (ViraFEST assay). Once peptide pools had expanded antigen-specific T cells, ViraFEST sequenced TCRs. On this clonotype itself: Its antigen is still unknown.

The sequencing input was CD4+ T cells from blood, cultured in vitro. The sequence was obtained from a human donor who had recovered from COVID-19.

The CDR3 DNA follows: TGTGCCAGCAGCTTAGCCCCAGGCAGGATTCAGTACTTC. This codes for CASSLAPGRIQYF. The genes are TRBV11-1 and TRBJ2-4; no firm D call. Germline V CDR1 and CDR2: SGHAT, FQDESV (reference sequence). The length of the CDR3 is 13 residues. The V and J ends lost 0 bases and 10 bases respectively, with 10 bases between them. The full variable domain, completed using reference TRBV11-1 and TRBJ2-4, is EAEVAQSPRYKITEKSQAVAFWCDPISGHATLYWYRQILGQGPELLVQFQDESVVDDSQLPKDRFSAERLKGVDSTLKIQPAELGDSAMYLCASSLAPGRIQYFGAGTRLSVL.